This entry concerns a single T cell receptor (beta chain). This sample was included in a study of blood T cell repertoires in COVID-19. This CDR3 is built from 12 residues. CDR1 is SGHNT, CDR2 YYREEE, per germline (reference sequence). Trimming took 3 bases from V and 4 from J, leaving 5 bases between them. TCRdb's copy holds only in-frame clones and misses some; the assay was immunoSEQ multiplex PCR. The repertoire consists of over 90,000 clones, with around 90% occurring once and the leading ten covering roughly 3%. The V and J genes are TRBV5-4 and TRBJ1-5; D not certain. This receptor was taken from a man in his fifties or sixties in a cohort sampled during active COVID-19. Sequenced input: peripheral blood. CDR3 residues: CASSSENQPQHF. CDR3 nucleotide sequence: TGTGCCAGCAGCTCGGAGAATCAGCCCCAGCATTTT.